Detailed here is one TCR beta chain. V gave up 11 bases and J gave up 6 bases; unmatched junction bases: 9. The CDR3 runs to 13 residues. The data originate from a study of T cell responses to AZD1222 COVID-19 vaccine. Study as a whole: Pooling covered second doses at about 4 or about 12 weeks.

Here immunoSEQ multiplex PCR was the method, and the copy in TCRdb shows in-frame clones only, minus some. The data contain 100,000 to 150,000 clones, 75% to 90% of them singletons. The sample consisted of peripheral blood, taken on day 0 of AZD1222 vaccination. The chain carries TRBV12-3 or TRBV12-4 and TRBJ2-2, with TRBD1 identical over 7 bases. The TCR originated in an adult in good health. CDR3 DNA: TGTGCCGGATACAGGGGAATCTCCGGGGAGCTGTTTTTT. Its translation is CAGYRGISGELFF.